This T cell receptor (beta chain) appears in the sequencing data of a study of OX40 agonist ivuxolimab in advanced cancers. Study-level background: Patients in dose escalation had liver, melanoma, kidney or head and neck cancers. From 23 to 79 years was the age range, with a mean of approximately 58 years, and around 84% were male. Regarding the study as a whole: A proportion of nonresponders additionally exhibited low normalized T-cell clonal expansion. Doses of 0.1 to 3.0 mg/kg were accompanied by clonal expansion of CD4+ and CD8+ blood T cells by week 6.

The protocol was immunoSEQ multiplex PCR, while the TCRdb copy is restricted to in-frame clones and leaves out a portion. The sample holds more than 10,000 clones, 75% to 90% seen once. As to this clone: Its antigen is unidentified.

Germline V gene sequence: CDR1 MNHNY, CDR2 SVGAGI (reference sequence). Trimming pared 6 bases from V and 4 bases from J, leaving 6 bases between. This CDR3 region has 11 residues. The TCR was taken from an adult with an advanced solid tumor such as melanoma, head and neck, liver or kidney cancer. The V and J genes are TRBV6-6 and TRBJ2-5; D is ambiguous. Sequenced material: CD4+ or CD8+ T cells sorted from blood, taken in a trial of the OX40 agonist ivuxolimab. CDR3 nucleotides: TGTGCCAGCAGCCTGGGAGAGACCCAGTACTTC. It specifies CASSLGETQYF.